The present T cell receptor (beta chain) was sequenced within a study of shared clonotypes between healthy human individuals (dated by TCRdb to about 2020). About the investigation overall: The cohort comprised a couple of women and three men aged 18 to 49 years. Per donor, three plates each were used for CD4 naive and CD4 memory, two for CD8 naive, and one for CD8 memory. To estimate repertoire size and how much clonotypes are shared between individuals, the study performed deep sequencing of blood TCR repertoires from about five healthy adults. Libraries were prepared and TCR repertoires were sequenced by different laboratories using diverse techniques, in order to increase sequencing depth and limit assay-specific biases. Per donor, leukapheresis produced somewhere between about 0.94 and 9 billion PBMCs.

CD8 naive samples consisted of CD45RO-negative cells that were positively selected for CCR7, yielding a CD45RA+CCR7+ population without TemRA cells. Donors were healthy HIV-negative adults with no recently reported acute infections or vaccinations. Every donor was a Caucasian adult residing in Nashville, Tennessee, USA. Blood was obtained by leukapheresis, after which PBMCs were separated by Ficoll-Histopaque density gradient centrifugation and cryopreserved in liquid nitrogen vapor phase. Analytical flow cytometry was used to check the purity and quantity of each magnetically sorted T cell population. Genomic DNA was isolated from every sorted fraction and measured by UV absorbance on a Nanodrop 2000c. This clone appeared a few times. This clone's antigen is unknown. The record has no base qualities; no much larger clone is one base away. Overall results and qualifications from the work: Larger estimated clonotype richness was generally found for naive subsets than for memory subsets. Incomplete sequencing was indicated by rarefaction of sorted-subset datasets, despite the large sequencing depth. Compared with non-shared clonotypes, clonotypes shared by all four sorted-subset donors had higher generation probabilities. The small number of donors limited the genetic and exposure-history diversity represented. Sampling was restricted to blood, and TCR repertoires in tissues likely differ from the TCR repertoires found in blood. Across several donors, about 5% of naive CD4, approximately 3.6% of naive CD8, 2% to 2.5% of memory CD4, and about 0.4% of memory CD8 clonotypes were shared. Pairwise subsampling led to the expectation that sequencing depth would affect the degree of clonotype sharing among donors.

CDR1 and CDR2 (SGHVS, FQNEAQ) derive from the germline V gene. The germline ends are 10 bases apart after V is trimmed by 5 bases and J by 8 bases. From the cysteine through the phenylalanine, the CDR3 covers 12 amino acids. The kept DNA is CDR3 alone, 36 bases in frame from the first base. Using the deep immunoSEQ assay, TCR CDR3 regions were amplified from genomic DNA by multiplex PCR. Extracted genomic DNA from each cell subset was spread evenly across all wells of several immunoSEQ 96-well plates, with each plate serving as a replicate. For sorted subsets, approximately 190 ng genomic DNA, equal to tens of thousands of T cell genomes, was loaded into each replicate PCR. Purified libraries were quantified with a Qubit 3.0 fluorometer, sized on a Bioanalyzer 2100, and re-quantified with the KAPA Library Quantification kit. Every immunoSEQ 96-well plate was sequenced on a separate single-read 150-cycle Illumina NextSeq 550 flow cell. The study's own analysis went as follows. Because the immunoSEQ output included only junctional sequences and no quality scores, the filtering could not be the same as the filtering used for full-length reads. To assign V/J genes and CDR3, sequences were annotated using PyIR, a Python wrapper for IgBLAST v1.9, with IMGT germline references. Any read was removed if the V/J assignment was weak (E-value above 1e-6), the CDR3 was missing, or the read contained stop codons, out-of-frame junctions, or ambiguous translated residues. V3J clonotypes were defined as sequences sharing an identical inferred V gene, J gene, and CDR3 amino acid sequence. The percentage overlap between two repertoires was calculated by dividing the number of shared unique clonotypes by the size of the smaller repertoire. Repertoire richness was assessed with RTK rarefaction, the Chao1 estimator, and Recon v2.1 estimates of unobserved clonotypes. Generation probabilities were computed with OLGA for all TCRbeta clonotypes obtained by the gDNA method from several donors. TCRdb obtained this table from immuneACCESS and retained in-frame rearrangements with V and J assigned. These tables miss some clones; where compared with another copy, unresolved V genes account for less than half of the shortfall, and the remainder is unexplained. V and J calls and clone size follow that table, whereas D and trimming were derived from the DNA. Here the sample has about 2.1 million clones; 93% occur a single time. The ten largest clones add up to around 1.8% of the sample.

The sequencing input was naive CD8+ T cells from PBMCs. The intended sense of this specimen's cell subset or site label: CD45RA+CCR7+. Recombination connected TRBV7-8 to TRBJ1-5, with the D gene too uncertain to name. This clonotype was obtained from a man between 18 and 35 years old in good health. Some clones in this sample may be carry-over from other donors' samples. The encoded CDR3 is CASSPLIKPQHF. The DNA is TGTGCCAGCAGCCCCCTAATCAAGCCCCAGCATTTT.